This TCR beta chain came from a study of somatic mutations in cytotoxic T cells in rheumatoid arthritis. Whole-study results and caveats: Patients with rheumatoid arthritis did not differ significantly from age-matched healthy controls in CD8+ T-cell clonality.

Concerning this clone: Its antigen is unknown.

Libraries were prepared by immunoSEQ multiplex PCR; TCRdb keeps only in-frame clonotypes and omits some of them. The sample has about 20,000 clones, about four fifths seen once. V lost 1 base and J lost 1, with 11 bases in between. In germline, CDR1 is SGHDN, CDR2 FVKESK. This CDR3 contains 16 residues. The sequencing sample was made of CD8+ T cells sorted from blood. The receptor's source is an adult with rheumatoid arthritis. The chain couples TRBV14 to TRBJ2-1, with a possible D match to TRBD1 (6 bases). The CDR3 reads CASSQAGDLSYNEQFF. The DNA of the CDR3 is TGTGCCAGCAGCCAAGCAGGGGACCTTTCCTACAATGAGCAGTTCTTC.